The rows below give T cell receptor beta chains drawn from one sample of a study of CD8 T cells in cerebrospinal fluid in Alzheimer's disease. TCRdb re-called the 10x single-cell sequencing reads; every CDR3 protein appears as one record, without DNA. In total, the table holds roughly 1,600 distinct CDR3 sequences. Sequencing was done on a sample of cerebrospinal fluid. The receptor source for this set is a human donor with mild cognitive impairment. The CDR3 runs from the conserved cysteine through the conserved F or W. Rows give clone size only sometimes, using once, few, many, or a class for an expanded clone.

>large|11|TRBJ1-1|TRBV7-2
CASSSESEAFF
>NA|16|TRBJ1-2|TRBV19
CASSIELPSGNYGYTF
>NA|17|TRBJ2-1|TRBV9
CASSYSGRLSSYNEQFF
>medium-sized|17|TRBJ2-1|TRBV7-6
CASSQTGTGIGYNEQFF
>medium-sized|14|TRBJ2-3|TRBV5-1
CASSSTSRPDTQYF
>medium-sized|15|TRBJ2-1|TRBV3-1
CASSPTSGLYNEQFF
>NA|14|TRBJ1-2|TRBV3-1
CASSHPLQGRGYTF
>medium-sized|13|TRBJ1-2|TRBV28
CASSLGQGYGYTF
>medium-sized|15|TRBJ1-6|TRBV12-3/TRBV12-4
CASSLNYRGSSPLHF
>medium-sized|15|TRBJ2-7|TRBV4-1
CASSQEKAGTYEQYF
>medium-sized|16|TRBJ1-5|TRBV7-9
CASSSGDSPEGEPQHF
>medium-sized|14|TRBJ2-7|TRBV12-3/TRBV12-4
CASSLTSGRYEQYF
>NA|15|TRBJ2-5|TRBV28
CASSLTGGGQETQYF
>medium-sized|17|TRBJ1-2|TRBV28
CASSSGTARGAVYGYTF
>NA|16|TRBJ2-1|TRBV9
CASSVITGAGANEQFF
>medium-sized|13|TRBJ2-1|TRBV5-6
CASSPTGRNEQFF
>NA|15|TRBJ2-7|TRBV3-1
CASSQDPGQGYEQYF
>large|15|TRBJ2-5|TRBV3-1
CASSPPGARGETQYF
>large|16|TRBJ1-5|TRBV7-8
CASSLEVGAGNQPQHF
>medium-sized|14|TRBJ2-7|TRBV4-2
CASSQSGLGNEQYF
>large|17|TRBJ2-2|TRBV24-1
CATSDSTSTTSTGELFF
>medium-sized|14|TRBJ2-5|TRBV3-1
CASSQNRAEETQYF
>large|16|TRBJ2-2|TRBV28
CASSFRKGRGDGELFF
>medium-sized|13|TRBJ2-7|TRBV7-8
CASSNHGRIEQYF
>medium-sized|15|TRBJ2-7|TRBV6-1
CASREGDRGAYEQYF
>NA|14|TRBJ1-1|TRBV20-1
CSARLQGGGTEAFF
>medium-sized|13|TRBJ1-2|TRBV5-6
CASSLASRWGYTF
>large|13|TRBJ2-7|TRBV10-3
CAIKDSSSYEQYF
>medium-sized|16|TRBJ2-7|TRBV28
CASSFDLGGSTYEQYF
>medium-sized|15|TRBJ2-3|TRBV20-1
CSAATGGAGEDTQYF
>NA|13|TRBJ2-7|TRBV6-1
CASSEGLYYEQYF
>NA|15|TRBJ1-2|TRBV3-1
CASSQITGGYYGYTF
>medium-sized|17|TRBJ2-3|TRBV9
CASRPHGRTGETDTQYF
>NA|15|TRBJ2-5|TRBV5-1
CASSTGTVGRGTQYF
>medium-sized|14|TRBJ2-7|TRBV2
CASRVDRVRYEQYF
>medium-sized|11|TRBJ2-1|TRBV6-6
CASSTSSEQFF
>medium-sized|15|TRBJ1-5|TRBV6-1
CASSEGVGGNQPQHF
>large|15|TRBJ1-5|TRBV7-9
CASSATGAGNQPQHF
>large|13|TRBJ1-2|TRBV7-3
CASSLRGMAGYTF
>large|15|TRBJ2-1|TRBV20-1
CSARDSMTSGGEQFF
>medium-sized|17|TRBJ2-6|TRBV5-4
CASSWEGGVSGANVLTF
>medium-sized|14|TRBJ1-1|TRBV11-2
CASSLVAGNTEAFF
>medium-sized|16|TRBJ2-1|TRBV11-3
CASSLGASGSTNEQFF
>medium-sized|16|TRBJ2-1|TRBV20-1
CSATRTSGSSYNEQFF
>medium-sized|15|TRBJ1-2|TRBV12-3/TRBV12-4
CASRRTSGVGYGYTF
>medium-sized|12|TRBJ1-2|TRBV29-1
CSVRRNNYGYTF
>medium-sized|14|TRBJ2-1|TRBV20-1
CSARSGRAYNEQFF
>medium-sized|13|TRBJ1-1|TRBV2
CASAREANTEAFF
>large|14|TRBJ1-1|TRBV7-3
CASSLAGGNTEAFF
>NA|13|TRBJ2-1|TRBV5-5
CASSYGSHDEQFF
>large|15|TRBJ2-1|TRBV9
CASSVDSGSRNEQFF
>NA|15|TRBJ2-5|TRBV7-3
CASSLGQVQQETQYF
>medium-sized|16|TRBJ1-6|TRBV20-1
CSARQGWEGINSPLHF
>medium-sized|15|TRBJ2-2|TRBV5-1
CASSLASGNTGELFF
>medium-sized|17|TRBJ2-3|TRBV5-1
CASSLLGGSGGPDTQYF
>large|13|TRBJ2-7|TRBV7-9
CASSLPLAYEQYF
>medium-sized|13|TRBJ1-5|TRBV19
CASSILGTQPQHF
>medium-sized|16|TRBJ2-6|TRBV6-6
CASSYSRNSGANVLTF
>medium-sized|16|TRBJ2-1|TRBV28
CASSSRTVSSYNEQFF
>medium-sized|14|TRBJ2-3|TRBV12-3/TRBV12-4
CASRTLEEADTQYF